This T cell receptor beta chain was sequenced during a study of T cell responses to AZD1222 COVID-19 vaccine. As for this clone: Its antigen is still unknown.

Here immunoSEQ multiplex PCR was the method, and the copy in TCRdb shows in-frame clones only, minus some. The sample yields about 160,000 clones, about 91% seen once. CDR3 length equals 14 residues. The germline CDR1 and CDR2 sequences are MRHNA and SNTAGT. With 5 bases clipped from V and 5 bases from J, the junction kept 5 bases outside the gene matches. General study findings and limits: It should be noted that donors were predominantly white British and more often female, and clonal diversity was possibly underestimated. Only five or six AZD1222 recipients were seropositive at baseline. Per reports, nearly half of all spike-specific TCRs target regions that are unmutated in variants.

The chain joins TRBV6-4 to TRBJ2-1, with 8 bases fitting TRBD1. The sample consisted of peripheral blood, taken on day 0 of MenACWY control vaccination. The receptor's source is an adult in good health. The CDR3 nucleotides read TGTGCCAGCAGTTCGTGGACAGGGAACAATGAGCAGTTCTTC. Amino acid sequence: CASSSWTGNNEQFF.